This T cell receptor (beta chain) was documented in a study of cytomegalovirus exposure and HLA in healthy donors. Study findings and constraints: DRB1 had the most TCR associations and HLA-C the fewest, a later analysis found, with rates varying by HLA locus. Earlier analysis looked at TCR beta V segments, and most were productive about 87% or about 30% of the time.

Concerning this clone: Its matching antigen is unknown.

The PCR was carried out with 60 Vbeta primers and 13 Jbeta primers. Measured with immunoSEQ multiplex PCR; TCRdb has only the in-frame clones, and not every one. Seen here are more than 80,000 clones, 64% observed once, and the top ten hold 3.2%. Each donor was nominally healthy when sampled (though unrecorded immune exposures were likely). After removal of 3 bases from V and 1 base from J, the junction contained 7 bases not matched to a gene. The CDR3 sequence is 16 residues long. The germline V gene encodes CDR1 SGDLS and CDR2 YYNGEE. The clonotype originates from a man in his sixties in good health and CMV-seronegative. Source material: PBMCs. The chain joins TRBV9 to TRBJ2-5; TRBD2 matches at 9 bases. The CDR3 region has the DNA TGTGCCAGCAGCGGAGTAGCGGGAGACATCCAAGAGACCCAGTACTTC. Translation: CASSGVAGDIQETQYF.